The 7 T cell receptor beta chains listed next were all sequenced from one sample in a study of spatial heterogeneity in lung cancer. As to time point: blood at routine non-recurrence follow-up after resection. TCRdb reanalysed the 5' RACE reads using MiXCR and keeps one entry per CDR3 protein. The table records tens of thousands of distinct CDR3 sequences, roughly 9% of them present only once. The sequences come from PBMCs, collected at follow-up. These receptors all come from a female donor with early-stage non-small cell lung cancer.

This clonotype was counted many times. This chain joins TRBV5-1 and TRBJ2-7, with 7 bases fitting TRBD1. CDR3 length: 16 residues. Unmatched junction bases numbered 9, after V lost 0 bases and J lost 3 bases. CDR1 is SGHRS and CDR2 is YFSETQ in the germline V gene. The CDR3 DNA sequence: TGCGCCAGCAGCTTGGGAAGGACAGGTGAATTCTACGAGCAGTACTTC. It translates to CASSLGRTGEFYEQYF.

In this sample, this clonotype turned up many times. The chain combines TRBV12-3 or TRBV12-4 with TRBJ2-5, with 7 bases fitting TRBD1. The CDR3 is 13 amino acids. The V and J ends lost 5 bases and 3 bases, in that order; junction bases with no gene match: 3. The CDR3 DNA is TGTGCCAGCAGTCGAACAGGGGAAGAGACCCAGTACTTC. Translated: CASSRTGEETQYF.

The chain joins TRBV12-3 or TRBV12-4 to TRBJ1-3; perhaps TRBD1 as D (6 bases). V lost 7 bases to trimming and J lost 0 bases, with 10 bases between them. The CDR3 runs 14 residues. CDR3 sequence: CASNRDSSGNTIYF. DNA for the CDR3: TGTGCCAGCAACAGGGATAGCTCTGGAAACACCATATATTTT.

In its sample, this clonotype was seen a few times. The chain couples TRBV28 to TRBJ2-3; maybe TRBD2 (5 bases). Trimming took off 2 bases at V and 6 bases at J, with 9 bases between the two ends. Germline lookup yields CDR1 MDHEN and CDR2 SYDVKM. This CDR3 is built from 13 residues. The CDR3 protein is CASSLPTRDTQYF. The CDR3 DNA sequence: TGTGCCAGCAGTTTACCCACTAGGGATACGCAGTATTTT.

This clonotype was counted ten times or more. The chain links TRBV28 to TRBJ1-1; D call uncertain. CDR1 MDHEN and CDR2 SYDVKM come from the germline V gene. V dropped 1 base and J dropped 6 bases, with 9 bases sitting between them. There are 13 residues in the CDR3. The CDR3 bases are TGTGCCAGCAGTTTATTATGGGCGGCTGAAGCTTTCTTT. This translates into CASSLLWAAEAFF.

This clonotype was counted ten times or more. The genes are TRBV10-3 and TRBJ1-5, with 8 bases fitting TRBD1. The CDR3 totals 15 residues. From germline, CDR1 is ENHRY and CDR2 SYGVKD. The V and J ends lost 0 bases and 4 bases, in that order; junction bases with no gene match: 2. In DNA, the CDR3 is TGTGCCATCAGTGAGTCGGACAGGGCAAATCAGCCCCAGCATTTT. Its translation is CAISESDRANQPQHF.

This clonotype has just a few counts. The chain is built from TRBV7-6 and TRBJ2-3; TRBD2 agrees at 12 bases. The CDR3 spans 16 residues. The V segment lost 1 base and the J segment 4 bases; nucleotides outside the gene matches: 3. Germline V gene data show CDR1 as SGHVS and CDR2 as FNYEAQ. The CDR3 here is CASSLGLAGEADTQYF. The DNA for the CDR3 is TGTGCCAGCAGCTTAGGACTAGCGGGAGAGGCAGATACGCAGTATTTT.